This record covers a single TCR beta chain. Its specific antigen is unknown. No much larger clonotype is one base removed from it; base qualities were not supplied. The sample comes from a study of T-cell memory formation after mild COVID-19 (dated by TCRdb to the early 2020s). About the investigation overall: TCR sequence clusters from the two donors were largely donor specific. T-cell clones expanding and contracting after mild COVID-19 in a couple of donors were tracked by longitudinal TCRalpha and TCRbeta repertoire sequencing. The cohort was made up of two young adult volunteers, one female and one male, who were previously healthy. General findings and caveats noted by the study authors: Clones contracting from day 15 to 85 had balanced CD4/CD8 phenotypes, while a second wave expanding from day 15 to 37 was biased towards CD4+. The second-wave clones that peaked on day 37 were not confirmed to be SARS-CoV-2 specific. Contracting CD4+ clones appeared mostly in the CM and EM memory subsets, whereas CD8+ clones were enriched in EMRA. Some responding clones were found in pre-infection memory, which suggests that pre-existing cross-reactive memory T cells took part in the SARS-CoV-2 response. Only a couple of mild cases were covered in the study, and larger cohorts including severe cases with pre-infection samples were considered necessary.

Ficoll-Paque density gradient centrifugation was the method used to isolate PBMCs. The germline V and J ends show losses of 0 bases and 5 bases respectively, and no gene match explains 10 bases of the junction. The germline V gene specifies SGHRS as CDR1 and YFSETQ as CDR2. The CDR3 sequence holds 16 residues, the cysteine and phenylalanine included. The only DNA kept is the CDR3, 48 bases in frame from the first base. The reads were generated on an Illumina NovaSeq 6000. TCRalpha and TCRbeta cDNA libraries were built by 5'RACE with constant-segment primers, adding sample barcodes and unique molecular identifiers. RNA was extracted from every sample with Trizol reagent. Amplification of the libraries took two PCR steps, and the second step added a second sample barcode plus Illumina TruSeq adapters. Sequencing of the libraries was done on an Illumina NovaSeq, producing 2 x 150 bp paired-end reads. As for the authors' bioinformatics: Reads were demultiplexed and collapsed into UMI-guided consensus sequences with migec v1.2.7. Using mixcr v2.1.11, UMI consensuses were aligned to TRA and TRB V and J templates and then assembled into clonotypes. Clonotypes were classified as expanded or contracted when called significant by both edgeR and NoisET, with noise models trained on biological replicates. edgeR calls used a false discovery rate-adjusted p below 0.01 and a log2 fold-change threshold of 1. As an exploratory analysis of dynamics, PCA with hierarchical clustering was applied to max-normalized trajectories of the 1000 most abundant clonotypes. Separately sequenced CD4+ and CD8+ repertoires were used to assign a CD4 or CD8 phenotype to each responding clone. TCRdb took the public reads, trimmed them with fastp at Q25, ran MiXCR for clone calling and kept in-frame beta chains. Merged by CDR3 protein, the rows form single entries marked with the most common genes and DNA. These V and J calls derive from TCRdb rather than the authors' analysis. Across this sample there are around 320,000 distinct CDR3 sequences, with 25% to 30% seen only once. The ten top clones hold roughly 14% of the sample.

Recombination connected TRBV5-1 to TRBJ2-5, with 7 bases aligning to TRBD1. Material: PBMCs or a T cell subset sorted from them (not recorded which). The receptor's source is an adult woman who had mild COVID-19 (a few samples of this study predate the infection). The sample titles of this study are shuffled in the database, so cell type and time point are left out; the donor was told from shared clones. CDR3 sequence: CASSLAATGVLETQYF. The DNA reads TGCGCCAGCAGCTTGGCCGCTACAGGGGTATTGGAGACCCAGTACTTC.